Listed below are T cell receptor beta chains from one sample, sequenced in a study of human T cells and chemical hapten exposure. In TCRdb, the RACE reads were re-called with MiXCR into one record per CDR3 protein. The sample consists of around 130,000 distinct CDR3 sequences, approximately 8.3% of them appearing once. Input material: whole blood. Source of these receptors: a male donor in good health. Some clones in this sample may be carry-over from other donors' samples. CDR3s include the opening cysteine and the closing phenylalanine or tryptophan. D genes are given only for firm matches. Clone size is shown for a subset of rows, as once, few, many or a class of expanded clone.

>TRBJ1-1|-|many|TRBV28
CASSLLSRNTEAFF
TGTGCCAGCAGTTTATTGTCCAGGAACACTGAAGCTTTCTTT
>TRBJ2-7|-|few|TRBV5-1
CASKLGDEQYF
TGCGCCAGCAAGCTAGGGGACGAGCAGTACTTC
>TRBJ2-7|-|-|TRBV5-4
CASSLENSAEQYF
TGTGCCAGCAGCTTGGAAAACAGCGCCGAGCAGTACTTC
>TRBJ1-1|TRBD1|few|TRBV11-2
CASSLPGQEREAFF
TGTGCCAGCAGCCTCCCGGGACAGGAACGTGAAGCTTTCTTT
>TRBJ2-2|-|few|TRBV6-2/TRBV6-3
CASSYVARGSGHSGELFF
TGTGCCAGCAGTTACGTGGCGCGGGGATCGGGGCATTCCGGGGAGCTGTTTTTT
>TRBJ1-2|-|few|TRBV29-1
CSVADRTAGYGYTF
TGCAGCGTCGCCGACCGGACAGCGGGCTATGGCTACACCTTC
>TRBJ2-2|-|-|TRBV21-1
CASSSPPGRAFTVELFF
TGTGCCAGCAGCTCCCCCCCGGGACGGGCTTTCACCGTGGAGCTGTTTTTT
>TRBJ2-7|TRBD2|-|TRBV29-1
CSVTTGTSGRGEQYF
TGCAGCGTGACCACCGGGACTAGCGGGAGAGGCGAGCAGTACTTC
>TRBJ2-5|-|few|TRBV6-5
CASSPGQTQYF
TGTGCCAGCAGTCCTGGGCAGACCCAGTACTTC
>TRBJ2-5|-|many|TRBV6-2/TRBV6-3
CASSYGETQYF
TGTGCCAGCAGTTACGGGGAGACCCAGTACTTC
>TRBJ1-1|-|-|TRBV2
CASTPKGGGDTEAFF
TGTGCCAGCACGCCCAAGGGGGGGGGTGACACTGAAGCTTTCTTT
>TRBJ2-2|-|few|TRBV7-9
CASSPVAGAGELFF
TGTGCCAGCAGCCCAGTCGCGGGTGCCGGGGAGCTGTTTTTT
>TRBJ2-3|TRBD2|many|TRBV20-1
CSARDGGGGPDTQYF
TGCAGTGCTAGAGATGGCGGGGGGGGGCCAGATACGCAGTATTTT
>TRBJ1-5|TRBD1|-|TRBV20-1
CNARKTGVTSQPQHF
TGCAATGCTAGAAAGACAGGGGTTACCAGTCAGCCCCAGCATTTT
>TRBJ2-1|TRBD1|-|TRBV5-1
CASSNPGGNEQFF
TGCGCCAGCAGTAATCCAGGGGGCAATGAGCAGTTCTTC
>TRBJ2-7|-|few|TRBV5-6
CASSAGLNEQYF
TGTGCCAGCAGCGCCGGACTCAACGAGCAGTACTTC